This T cell receptor beta chain emerged from a study of shared clonotypes between healthy human individuals. Notes on the study in general: Generation of non-shared clonotypes was less probable than generation of clonotypes shared by all four donors. It was observed that roughly 4.8% of naive CD4 clonotypes were shared across a few donors.

TCRdb's table, derived via immunoSEQ multiplex PCR, lists solely in-frame clones and lacks some. The repertoire holds 2 million to 2.5 million clones, with 85% to 95% as singletons. Germline CDR1 reads SGHAT; CDR2 reads FQNNGV. This CDR3 region has 14 residues. V lost 5 bases and J lost 8, with 18 bases in between. About this clone: Its antigen remains unknown.

This clonotype originated in a man aged 18-30 years in good health. Some clones in this sample may be carry-over from other donors' samples. This chain uses TRBV11-2 with TRBJ1-2; D gene uncertain. The sequenced material came from naive CD4+ T cells from PBMCs. The subset here: CD45RA+ positively selected. CDR3 sequence: CASSNMALGIGYTF. Written as DNA, the CDR3 is TGTGCCAGCAGCAATATGGCTCTCGGCATAGGCTACACCTTC.